This T cell receptor beta chain derives from a study of beta chain features in type 1 diabetes. Sequencing targeted expressed TCRB transcripts, as all isolated RNA had been reverse transcribed. Mean read depth for naive, central memory and regulatory T cell samples was 3.5 million or so reads. TCRdb's copy holds only in-frame clones and misses some; the assay was immunoSEQ multiplex PCR. This table has hundreds of thousands of clones, over 13% appearing once. Cells sorted by CD45RO/CCR7/CD25/CD127/CD95/CD27 comprised CD4+ naive, central memory, regulatory and stem cell-like memory cells. This clone was counted a single time. Its target is unknown. Study-wide points: Among all four CD4+ subsets, Type 1 diabetes patients had TCRB CDR3s that were moderately but significantly shorter. A pattern of fewer insertions and more deletions at VDJ junctions was seen in type 1 diabetes patients. Using cDNA template may skew counts toward highly expressing activated cells.

Germline values: CDR1 MNHNS, CDR2 SASEGT. The V end lost 3 bases, the J end lost 3 bases, and 20 bases lay between the germline ends. There are 18 residues in the CDR3. This chain connects TRBV6-1 to TRBJ2-2, with unresolved D. The sample was naive CD4+ T cells from blood. The receptor's source is a man between 18 and 35 years old with type 1 diabetes. The CDR3 coding sequence is TGTGCCAGCAGTGATGATTTGGACCTCCCCTGGGACACCGGGGAGCTGTTTTTT. Its translation: CASSDDLDLPWDTGELFF.